The sequence of this TCR beta chain was determined in a study of OX40 agonist ivuxolimab in advanced cancers. The CDR3 has 16 residues. Germline CDR1 is ENHRY and CDR2 is SYGVKD. V lost 6 bases and J lost 7, with 21 bases in between. Produced via immunoSEQ multiplex PCR; TCRdb's table is partial and in-frame only. Of fewer than 85,000 clones in the sample, approximately 89% were seen once. The TCR comes from an adult with an advanced solid tumor such as melanoma, head and neck, liver or kidney cancer. The starting material was CD4+ or CD8+ T cells sorted from blood, obtained in a trial of the OX40 agonist ivuxolimab. V gene TRBV10-3 combines with J gene TRBJ2-2; D possibly corresponds to TRBD2 (6 bases). The CDR3 sequence is CAIRNSGTHSSGELFF. CDR3 DNA: TGTGCCATCAGGAATTCCGGGACTCATAGTAGCGGGGAGCTGTTTTTT.